The 10 T cell receptor beta chains given below trace back to one sample, sequenced in a study of T cell changes during pregnancy in multiple sclerosis. The data were produced by immunoSEQ multiplex PCR, yet TCRdb's version contains in-frame clones alone and is incomplete. The sample records 50,000 to 65,000 clones, over 85% being singletons. Sequencing used CD8+ T cells from peripheral blood mononuclear cells, obtained in the second trimester of pregnancy. The receptors stem from a female donor with multiple sclerosis, enrolled in a pregnancy study.

The V gene is TRBV30, the J gene TRBJ1-1, with 7 positions matching TRBD1. This CDR3 comprises 13 residues. Germline V gene data show CDR1 as GTSNPN and CDR2 as SVGIG (reference sequence). V gave up 1 base and J gave up 3 bases; unmatched junction bases: 2. The chain's CDR3 is CAWSGDSYTEAFF. The CDR3 DNA sequence: TGTGCCTGGAGTGGGGACAGTTACACTGAAGCTTTCTTT.

The chain couples TRBV27 to TRBJ1-5, with 8 nucleotides matching TRBD1. The V gene's germline CDR1 is MNHEY and CDR2 SMNVEV (reference sequence). The CDR3 sequence is 15 residues long. The V gene end was trimmed by 5 bases and the J gene end by 1 base; junction bases not matched to a gene: 4. The CDR3 spells CASSGQGVSNQPQHF. CDR3 nucleotides: TGTGCCAGCAGTGGACAGGGTGTGAGCAATCAGCCCCAGCATTTT.

The chain is built from TRBV5-4 and TRBJ2-1, with TRBD1 identical over 8 bases. Trimming at V came to 7 bases and at J to 8 bases, leaving 8 bases not matched to a gene. CDR1 SGHNT and CDR2 YYREEE come from the germline V gene (reference sequence). This CDR3 is built from 13 residues. CDR3 loop: CASRQGIEDEQFF. The CDR3 DNA is TGTGCCAGCCGACAGGGGATTGAGGATGAGCAGTTCTTC.

The chain links TRBV4-3 to TRBJ1-4; 7 nucleotides match TRBD1. J lost 5 bases, V lost 1 base, and 4 bases had no gene match. Germline loops: CDR1 LGHNA, CDR2 YSLEER. The CDR3 is made up of 15 amino acids. CDR3 amino acids: CASSQATGANEKLFF. As DNA, the CDR3 is TGCGCCAGCAGCCAAGCTACAGGGGCGAATGAAAAACTGTTTTTT.

This chain connects TRBV5-4 to TRBJ2-7; weak D call: TRBD2 (5 bases). The V and J ends lost 3 bases and 0 bases respectively, with 19 bases between them. This CDR3 is 17 amino acids long. Germline V gene lookup returns CDR1 SGHNT and CDR2 YYREEE (reference sequence). The CDR3 DNA reads TGTGCCAGCAGCTCCAAAGTTGGTCCGGGGAGCTCCTACGAGCAGTACTTC. Translated: CASSSKVGPGSSYEQYF.

The chain carries TRBV5-6 and TRBJ2-3; 7 positions match TRBD1. This CDR3 is built from 14 residues. With V trimmed by 3 bases and J by 2 bases, 3 bases remained unmatched. Germline-derived CDR1 and CDR2 are SGHDT and YYEEEE. The CDR3 bases are TGTGCCAGCAGCTGGGGACAGAACACAGATACGCAGTATTTT. Its translation: CASSWGQNTDTQYF.

The rearrangement joins TRBV9 to TRBJ2-1, with TRBD1 matching 12 bases. J lost 7 bases, V lost 3 bases, and 5 bases had no gene match. Per germline, CDR1 SGDLS and CDR2 YYNGEE. The CDR3 is made up of 15 amino acids. The CDR3 DNA sequence: TGTGCCAGCAGCGACCGGGGACAGGGGGCGAATGAGCAGTTCTTC. Translating gives CASSDRGQGANEQFF.

This sequence joins TRBV30 and TRBJ2-1, with a weak D call TRBD1 (6 bases). The CDR3 loop spans 15 amino acids. Germline assignment: CDR1 GTSNPN and CDR2 SVGIG (reference sequence). V shed 2 bases and J shed 8 bases, with 19 bases lying between them. In nucleotides, the CDR3 is TGTGCCTGGAGTACCCGGCTAGTGCCAGGGGATGAGCAGTTCTTC. This translates into CAWSTRLVPGDEQFF. Together with reference TRBV30 and TRBJ2-1, the CDR3 gives the full variable domain: SQTIHQWPATLVQPVGSPLSLECTVEGTSNPNLYWYRQAAGRGLQLLFYSVGIGQISSEVPQNLSASRPQDRQFILSSKKLLLSDSGFYLCAWSTRLVPGDEQFFGPGTRLTVL.

The genes are TRBV27 and TRBJ2-7; TRBD2 matches 8 bases. The CDR3 length is 12 residues. CDR1 MNHEY and CDR2 SMNVEV come from the germline V gene (reference sequence). The V segment lost 8 bases and the J segment 4 bases; nucleotides outside the gene matches: 4. The CDR3 sequence is CASGAGGYEQYF. In DNA form, the CDR3 reads TGTGCCAGCGGGGCGGGGGGTTACGAGCAGTACTTC.

CDR3 coding DNA: TGTGCCAGCAGCGTACCCCGGGACAGATACAATGAGCAGTTCTTC. This encodes CASSVPRDRYNEQFF. This sequence joins TRBV7-9 and TRBJ2-1; 7 nucleotides line up with TRBD1. Germline V CDR1 and CDR2: SEHNR, FQNEAQ (reference sequence). CDR3 size: 15 residues. The V segment lost 5 bases and the J segment 4 bases; nucleotides outside the gene matches: 8.